A selection of T cell receptor beta chains follows, all from one sample in a study of OX40 agonist ivuxolimab in advanced cancers. The data were produced by immunoSEQ multiplex PCR, yet TCRdb's version contains in-frame clones alone and is incomplete. The data hold 65,000 to 80,000 clones, with approximately 84% observed a single time. The sample consisted of CD4+ or CD8+ T cells sorted from blood, taken in a trial of the OX40 agonist ivuxolimab. Receptor source: an adult with an advanced solid tumor such as melanoma, head and neck, liver or kidney cancer. The CDR3 runs from the conserved cysteine through the conserved F or W. D genes are given only for firm matches. Expanded clones get a size class; other rows say once, few or many, or leave the size out.

v_gene: TRBV5-6; j_gene: TRBJ2-7; d_gene: TRBD1; abundance: -; CDR3nt: TGTGCCAGCAGCTTGTCCGGGACAGATGGGCAGTACTTC; CDR3aa: CASSLSGTDGQYF
v_gene: TRBV7-2; j_gene: TRBJ2-1; d_gene: TRBD1; abundance: -; CDR3nt: TGTGCCAGCAGCGCCCGGGACAGTTCCTACAATGAGCAGTTCTTC; CDR3aa: CASSARDSSYNEQFF
v_gene: TRBV11-3; j_gene: TRBJ2-6; d_gene: -; abundance: -; CDR3nt: TGTGCCAGCAGCTTAATGCCCGGGGCCAACGTCCTGACTTTC; CDR3aa: CASSLMPGANVLTF
v_gene: TRBV7-9; j_gene: TRBJ2-7; d_gene: -; abundance: -; CDR3nt: TGTGCCGCGGGGGACAGCTTCTACGAGCAGTACTTC; CDR3aa: CAAGDSFYEQYF
v_gene: TRBV5-5; j_gene: TRBJ2-2; d_gene: TRBD1; abundance: -; CDR3nt: TGTGCCAGCAGCTTTTATGTTGACAGGGACGGCGGGGAGCTGTTTTTT; CDR3aa: CASSFYVDRDGGELFF
v_gene: TRBV28; j_gene: TRBJ1-4; d_gene: -; abundance: -; CDR3nt: TGTGCCAGCAGTCCATCCCAGATGGGAAGACTGTTTTTT; CDR3aa: CASSPSQMGRLFF
v_gene: TRBV2; j_gene: TRBJ1-1; d_gene: -; abundance: -; CDR3nt: TGTGCCAGCAGTCGGGAGGAGGAAGCTTTCTTT; CDR3aa: CASSREEEAFF
v_gene: TRBV19; j_gene: TRBJ1-4; d_gene: -; abundance: -; CDR3nt: TGTGCCAGTAGACCCCTCGGGGGAACTAATGAAAAACTGTTTTTT; CDR3aa: CASRPLGGTNEKLFF
v_gene: TRBV30; j_gene: TRBJ1-5; d_gene: TRBD1; abundance: -; CDR3nt: TGTGCCTGGAGCCAGACCACAGGGGCGGATCAGCCCCAGCATTTT; CDR3aa: CAWSQTTGADQPQHF
v_gene: TRBV6-5; j_gene: TRBJ1-6; d_gene: -; abundance: -; CDR3nt: TGTGCCAGCAGTAGGGGACAATTGAGTTCACCCCTCCACTTT; CDR3aa: CASSRGQLSSPLHF
v_gene: TRBV5-5; j_gene: TRBJ2-5; d_gene: TRBD2; abundance: -; CDR3nt: TGTGCCAGCAGCTTGGCCGGTAGCGGGGGGCAAGAGACCCAGTACTTC; CDR3aa: CASSLAGSGGQETQYF
v_gene: TRBV6-1; j_gene: TRBJ2-7; d_gene: TRBD1; abundance: once; CDR3nt: TGTGCCAGCAGGGGGACAGGGGGCGGCGAGCAGTACTTC; CDR3aa: CASRGTGGGEQYF
v_gene: TRBV7-2; j_gene: TRBJ1-2; d_gene: -; abundance: -; CDR3nt: TGTGCCAGCAGCTTAGGGGCAGGGTTGAACTATGGCTACACCTTC; CDR3aa: CASSLGAGLNYGYTF
v_gene: TRBV10-3; j_gene: TRBJ1-1; d_gene: TRBD1; abundance: -; CDR3nt: TGTGCCATCAGAAGACAGGGCGAAAACACTGAAGCTTTCTTT; CDR3aa: CAIRRQGENTEAFF
v_gene: TRBV19; j_gene: TRBJ2-1; d_gene: -; abundance: -; CDR3nt: TGTGCCAGTAGTATTCTGGACACCGAGCAGTTCTTC; CDR3aa: CASSILDTEQFF
v_gene: TRBV5-1; j_gene: TRBJ1-5; d_gene: TRBD1; abundance: -; CDR3nt: TGCGCCAGCAGCTTGGTCCTCCCCCGGGACAGGACATTCAATCAGCCCCAGCATTTT; CDR3aa: CASSLVLPRDRTFNQPQHF
v_gene: TRBV6-5; j_gene: TRBJ1-1; d_gene: TRBD1; abundance: -; CDR3nt: TGTGCCAGCAGTTACAATCACAGGGGAGGAACTGAAGCTTTCTTT; CDR3aa: CASSYNHRGGTEAFF
v_gene: TRBV7-9; j_gene: TRBJ2-5; d_gene: -; abundance: -; CDR3nt: TGTGCCTCGGGGCGGGACCAAGAGACCCAGTACTTC; CDR3aa: CASGRDQETQYF
v_gene: TRBV6-1; j_gene: TRBJ2-2; d_gene: -; abundance: -; CDR3nt: TGTGCCAGCAGTGAATTATCCCAGGCCGGGGAGCTGTTTTTT; CDR3aa: CASSELSQAGELFF
v_gene: TRBV4-2; j_gene: TRBJ2-1; d_gene: TRBD2; abundance: -; CDR3nt: TGTGCCAGCAGCCAAGAAACCCGAGCGGGAGGTTCGGGTGAGCAGTTCTTC; CDR3aa: CASSQETRAGGSGEQFF
v_gene: TRBV10-1; j_gene: TRBJ1-5; d_gene: -; abundance: -; CDR3nt: TGCGCCAGCAGCTCCGGGAAAGGTCAGCCCCAGCATTTT; CDR3aa: CASSSGKGQPQHF
v_gene: TRBV14; j_gene: TRBJ2-7; d_gene: -; abundance: -; CDR3nt: TGTGCCAGCAGCCAAGATCGTGGGGGTTCCAGCGAGCAGTACTTC; CDR3aa: CASSQDRGGSSEQYF
v_gene: TRBV27; j_gene: TRBJ2-1; d_gene: TRBD2; abundance: -; CDR3nt: TGTGCCAGCAGTATGGGACTAGCAGGAAATAATGAGCAGTTCTTC; CDR3aa: CASSMGLAGNNEQFF
v_gene: TRBV28; j_gene: TRBJ2-5; d_gene: -; abundance: -; CDR3nt: TGTGCCAGCGCAAGGGAGACCCAGTACTTC; CDR3aa: CASARETQYF
v_gene: TRBV7-3; j_gene: TRBJ1-5; d_gene: TRBD1; abundance: -; CDR3nt: TGTGCCAGCAGCCCCCTGGGACAGATTAATCAGCCCCAGCATTTT; CDR3aa: CASSPLGQINQPQHF
v_gene: TRBV28; j_gene: TRBJ1-2; d_gene: -; abundance: -; CDR3nt: TGTGCCAGCAGTTTTTACAAGGGTGGCTACACCTTC; CDR3aa: CASSFYKGGYTF
v_gene: TRBV7-2; j_gene: TRBJ1-2; d_gene: -; abundance: -; CDR3nt: TGTGCCAGCGCTCAGCAGGCCAACTATGGCTACACCTTC; CDR3aa: CASAQQANYGYTF
v_gene: TRBV28; j_gene: TRBJ1-4; d_gene: TRBD1; abundance: -; CDR3nt: TGTGCCAGCAGACGCTCCATGACAGGGCCAGCAACTAATGAAAAACTGTTTTTT; CDR3aa: CASRRSMTGPATNEKLFF
v_gene: TRBV9; j_gene: TRBJ2-6; d_gene: TRBD1; abundance: -; CDR3nt: TGTGCCAGCAGCGGACAGGGGGCTGGGGCCAACGTCCTGACTTTC; CDR3aa: CASSGQGAGANVLTF
v_gene: TRBV18; j_gene: TRBJ2-7; d_gene: -; abundance: -; CDR3nt: TGTGCCAGCTCACCCCCTGGGGCCTTCTCCTACGAGCAGTACTTC; CDR3aa: CASSPPGAFSYEQYF
v_gene: TRBV7-2; j_gene: TRBJ2-2; d_gene: -; abundance: -; CDR3nt: TGTGCCAGCAGATTCCGGGCCCAAATCAACACCGGGGAGCTGTTTTTT; CDR3aa: CASRFRAQINTGELFF
v_gene: TRBV14; j_gene: TRBJ1-2; d_gene: -; abundance: -; CDR3nt: TGTGCCAGCAGCTCGGGACTTTTTAACTATGGCTACACCTTC; CDR3aa: CASSSGLFNYGYTF
v_gene: TRBV5-1; j_gene: TRBJ2-5; d_gene: -; abundance: -; CDR3nt: TGCGCCAGCAGCCGGACCACAGGGACCCAAGAGACCCAGTACTTC; CDR3aa: CASSRTTGTQETQYF
v_gene: TRBV7-6; j_gene: TRBJ2-7; d_gene: -; abundance: -; CDR3nt: TGTGCCAGCAGCTTGAAGGGGGGGAGCGAGCAGTACTTC; CDR3aa: CASSLKGGSEQYF
v_gene: TRBV19; j_gene: TRBJ1-5; d_gene: -; abundance: -; CDR3nt: TGTGCCAGTAGTATACGCAGGACCGGCAATCAGCCCCAGCATTTT; CDR3aa: CASSIRRTGNQPQHF
v_gene: TRBV30; j_gene: TRBJ1-4; d_gene: TRBD1; abundance: -; CDR3nt: TGTGCCTGGAGCAAGACAGGGTTTGGTGAAAAACTGTTTTTT; CDR3aa: CAWSKTGFGEKLFF
v_gene: TRBV7-2; j_gene: TRBJ2-3; d_gene: -; abundance: -; CDR3nt: TGTGCCAGCAGCGCACCCCCCACCGCCACGCAGTATTTT; CDR3aa: CASSAPPTATQYF
v_gene: TRBV28; j_gene: TRBJ2-1; d_gene: TRBD2; abundance: -; CDR3nt: TGTGCCAGCAGCCCAACATTAGCGGGAGTCTATAATGAGCAGTTCTTC; CDR3aa: CASSPTLAGVYNEQFF
v_gene: TRBV4-1; j_gene: TRBJ2-3; d_gene: TRBD2; abundance: -; CDR3nt: TGCGCCAGCAGCCAAGGAGGCGGGGGGAATACGCAGTATTTT; CDR3aa: CASSQGGGGNTQYF
v_gene: TRBV7-2; j_gene: TRBJ1-1; d_gene: -; abundance: once; CDR3nt: TGTGCCAGCAGCTTAGATCTCGGGGGGCGACGGAACACTGAAGCTTTCTTT; CDR3aa: CASSLDLGGRRNTEAFF
v_gene: TRBV18; j_gene: TRBJ1-4; d_gene: -; abundance: -; CDR3nt: TGTGCCAGCTCACCAGGGGGGCAATACCTGTTTTTT; CDR3aa: CASSPGGQYLFF
v_gene: TRBV7-8; j_gene: TRBJ1-4; d_gene: -; abundance: -; CDR3nt: TGTGCCAGCAGCGACAGGCTAGGGGAAAAACTGTTTTTT; CDR3aa: CASSDRLGEKLFF
v_gene: TRBV27; j_gene: TRBJ2-5; d_gene: -; abundance: -; CDR3nt: TGTGCCAGCAGTTTTGCGGGGGCCGCAGAGACCCAGTACTTC; CDR3aa: CASSFAGAAETQYF
v_gene: TRBV6-4; j_gene: TRBJ1-6; d_gene: -; abundance: -; CDR3nt: TGTGCCAGCAGTGCTGAGAATAATTCACCCCTCCACTTT; CDR3aa: CASSAENNSPLHF
v_gene: TRBV7-6; j_gene: TRBJ2-7; d_gene: TRBD2; abundance: -; CDR3nt: TGTGCCAGCAGTCAAAGCCTAGCGGGGGCCGAGCAGTACTTC; CDR3aa: CASSQSLAGAEQYF
v_gene: TRBV11-3; j_gene: TRBJ2-2; d_gene: -; abundance: -; CDR3nt: TGTGCCAGCAGCACCCGGCAGACCGGGGAGCTGTTTTTT; CDR3aa: CASSTRQTGELFF
v_gene: TRBV28; j_gene: TRBJ1-5; d_gene: -; abundance: -; CDR3nt: TGTGCCAGCAGTTTATATAATCGGTTCAATCAGCCCCAGCATTTT; CDR3aa: CASSLYNRFNQPQHF
v_gene: TRBV9; j_gene: TRBJ2-3; d_gene: -; abundance: -; CDR3nt: TGTGCCAGCAGCGCTCAGGGAAGCTCCCGCACAGATACGCAGTATTTT; CDR3aa: CASSAQGSSRTDTQYF
v_gene: TRBV2; j_gene: TRBJ1-2; d_gene: TRBD1; abundance: -; CDR3nt: TGTGCCAGCACCTCCCGGACAGGGGGCTATGGCTACACCTTC; CDR3aa: CASTSRTGGYGYTF
v_gene: TRBV15; j_gene: TRBJ1-5; d_gene: TRBD1; abundance: -; CDR3nt: TGTGCCACCAGCAGTTACAGGGGGCGGCAGCCCCAGCATTTT; CDR3aa: CATSSYRGRQPQHF
v_gene: TRBV20-1; j_gene: TRBJ1-4; d_gene: -; abundance: -; CDR3nt: TGCAGTGTTAGGCGGTATGAAAAACTGTTTTTT; CDR3aa: CSVRRYEKLFF
v_gene: TRBV28; j_gene: TRBJ2-2; d_gene: TRBD2; abundance: -; CDR3nt: TGTGCCAGCAGCCCTCCTGTTCGATGGCGGGGGGGCTGGAACACCGGGGAGCTGTTTTTT; CDR3aa: CASSPPVRWRGGWNTGELFF
v_gene: TRBV6-6; j_gene: TRBJ1-3; d_gene: -; abundance: -; CDR3nt: TGTGCCGTAATCAGGGGATCTGGAAACACCATATATTTT; CDR3aa: CAVIRGSGNTIYF
v_gene: TRBV7-2; j_gene: TRBJ1-4; d_gene: TRBD1; abundance: -; CDR3nt: TGTGCCAGCAGCGGGAGTAGGCAGGGGGCCGAAAAACTGTTTTTT; CDR3aa: CASSGSRQGAEKLFF
v_gene: TRBV7-9; j_gene: TRBJ1-2; d_gene: -; abundance: -; CDR3nt: TGTGCCAGCAGCCCGAGGACAACCTATGGCTACACCTTC; CDR3aa: CASSPRTTYGYTF
v_gene: TRBV7-8; j_gene: TRBJ2-3; d_gene: -; abundance: once; CDR3nt: TGTGCCAGCAGCTTCCGGCAGGGGAACACAGATACGCAGTATTTT; CDR3aa: CASSFRQGNTDTQYF